This T cell receptor (beta chain) was found in a study of cytomegalovirus exposure and HLA in healthy donors. Study-wide results and caveats: With further analysis later on, most CMV-associated TCR beta chains appeared HLA-restricted. In a later analysis, V- and J-gene trimming of beta chains associated with a DCLRE1C missense variant, replicated independently. It was reportedly the case that the classifier diagnosed cytomegalovirus status with high specificity and sensitivity.

About this clone: Its target is unknown.

Researchers ran the PCR with 60 Vbeta and 13 Jbeta primers. Clones were sequenced by immunoSEQ multiplex PCR, and TCRdb holds only the in-frame ones, with some missing. The profile shows tens of thousands of clones, about 66% of them singletons. V was pared by 1 base and J by 6 bases, with 14 bases between. Germline loops: CDR1 SGHTA, CDR2 FQGNSA. The CDR3 length is 15 residues. This receptor was identified in a woman aged 45-65 years in good health and CMV-seropositive. The specimen sequenced was PBMCs. This chain connects TRBV7-2 to TRBJ2-3; a weak D match, TRBD2 (6 bases). The DNA of the CDR3 is TGTGCCAGCAGCTTAGTCGCTGTAGCGGCCGATACGCAGTATTTT. Translation gives CASSLVAVAADTQYF. The full variable domain, rest sourced from reference TRBV7-2 and TRBJ2-3, is GAGVSQSPSNKVTEKGKDVELRCDPISGHTALYWYRQSLGQGLEFLIYFQGNSAPDKSGLPSDRFSAERTGGSVSTLTIQRTQQEDSAVYLCASSLVAVAADTQYFGPGTRLTVL.